The sequence of this T cell receptor (beta chain) was determined in a study of long-term antiretroviral therapy in people with HIV. Sequencing relied on immunoSEQ assay v3.0, run at survey level. TCRdb keeps only in-frame clones here, not all; method: immunoSEQ multiplex PCR. The sample holds more than 20,000 clones, approximately 86% seen once. The CDR3 length is 13 residues. V was shortened by 5 bases and J by 8 bases, with 15 bases between the two germline ends. Per germline, CDR1 MDHEN and CDR2 SYDVKM. This specimen was unsorted PBMCs, taken around 4 years after starting antiretroviral therapy. The source of this sequence is a man aged 18-30 years with HIV. The rearrangement links TRBV28 to TRBJ1-2; no reliable D call. The CDR3 is CASSPPRAGGYTF. The CDR3 region has the DNA TGTGCCAGCAGTCCCCCGAGGGCGGGAGGCTACACCTTC.